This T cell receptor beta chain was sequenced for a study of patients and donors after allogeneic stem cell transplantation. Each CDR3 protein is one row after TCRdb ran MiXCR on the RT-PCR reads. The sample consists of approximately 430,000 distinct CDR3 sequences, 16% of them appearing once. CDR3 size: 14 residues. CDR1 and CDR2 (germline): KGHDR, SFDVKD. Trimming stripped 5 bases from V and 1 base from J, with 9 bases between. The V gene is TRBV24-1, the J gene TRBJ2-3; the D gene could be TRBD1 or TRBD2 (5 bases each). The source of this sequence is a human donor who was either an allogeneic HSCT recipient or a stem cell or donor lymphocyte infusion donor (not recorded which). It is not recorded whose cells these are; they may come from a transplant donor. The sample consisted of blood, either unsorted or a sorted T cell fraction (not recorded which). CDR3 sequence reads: CATSAWDGTDTQYF. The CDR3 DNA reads TGTGCCACCAGTGCATGGGACGGCACAGATACGCAGTATTTT.